This T cell receptor beta chain comes out of a study of cytomegalovirus exposure and HLA in healthy donors. There are 16 residues in the CDR3. Per the germline V gene, CDR1 is SEHNR and CDR2 is FQNEAQ (reference sequence). V was pared by 4 bases and J by 1 base, with 14 bases between. Primers included in the PCR were 60 Vbeta and 13 Jbeta primers. Per the original data handling: Approximately 11 million shared chains were among the about 80 million unique TCR beta chains that a later analysis counted. Produced via immunoSEQ multiplex PCR; TCRdb's table is partial and in-frame only. V and J calls and clone size are copied from that table; D and trimming were computed from the DNA. The sample has some 65,000 clones; approximately 72% are singletons. Regarding this clone: Its specificity is not known.

The study's findings and limits: It emerged from a later analysis that several of the most significant clusters appeared to be linked to common viral pathogens. Most subjects' HLA-A and HLA-B alleles were reportedly predicted from TCR beta sequences.

The V gene is TRBV7-9, the J gene TRBJ2-4, with D perhaps matching TRBD2 (6 bases). The sample taken for sequencing was PBMCs. The clonotype was recovered from a woman in her twenties or thirties in good health and CMV-seronegative. CDR3 in amino acids: CASSSPEGLAKNIQYF. The CDR3 bases are TGTGCCAGCAGCTCACCGGAGGGGTTGGCCAAAAACATTCAGTACTTC.